This TCR beta chain was captured by sequencing in a study of blood T cell repertoires in COVID-19. About the research overall: Donors in the United States, Italy and Spain gave samples during acute or convalescent COVID-19. From T cells, B-cell-depleted T cells, or PBMCs came the material, which was cDNA or gDNA.

While infection was still active, Seattle patients were enrolled and then followed longitudinally. V dropped 2 bases and J dropped 1 base, with 9 bases sitting between them. In germline, CDR1 is LNHNV, CDR2 YYDKDF (reference sequence). The CDR3 loop spans 16 amino acids. Original handling: Estimation of nucleated cell counts was performed using reference gene primer amplification. Sequencing was performed with immunoSEQ multiplex PCR; in TCRdb, only in-frame clones are kept and a portion is missing. Clonal size and the V and J genes are those of that table, whereas D and trimming came from the DNA. Of 200,000 to 250,000 clones in the sample, around nine tenths were seen once.

The genes are TRBV15 and TRBJ1-6; no reliable D call. The origin of this receptor is a man aged 60-69 years with COVID-19, enrolled during active disease. The sequenced sample was peripheral blood. The CDR3 sequence: CATSRKRRSYNSPLHF. The DNA of the CDR3 is TGTGCCACCAGCAGAAAGAGGAGATCCTATAATTCACCCCTCCACTTT. The variable domain in full, with the rest retrieved from reference TRBV15 and TRBJ1-6, is DAMVIQNPRYQVTQFGKPVTLSCSQTLNHNVMYWYQQKSSQAPKLLFHYYDKDFNNEADTPDNFQSRRPNTSFCFLDIRSPGLGDTAMYLCATSRKRRSYNSPLHFGNGTRLTVT.